Presented here are 27 T cell receptor beta chains from one specimen sequenced in a study of CXCR3-negative and CXCR3-positive naive CD8 T cells. Study-wide results and caveats: CXCR3-positive naive cells carried more hydrophobic TRB CDR3s than CXCR3-negative naive cells did.

No cognate antigen is known for these TCRs. Researchers prepared the TRB cDNA libraries using 5' RACE with UMI labels. TCRdb processed the 5' RACE reads again and assigns one entry to each CDR3 protein, with no DNA. The record lists under 150,000 distinct CDR3 sequences, of which the ten most abundant hold around 0.44%. Sequenced: naive CXCR3+ CD8+ T cells from blood. Specified subset: CD45RO-CCR7+CD27+CD95- naive CD8+ T cells expressing CXCR3 (TNR3+). The receptor set was obtained from a human donor in good health. Some clones in this sample may be carry-over from other donors' samples.

The chain is built from TRBV24-1 and TRBJ2-6; TCRdb indicates TRBD2, and absent DNA this call remains unverified. Germline V gene sequence: CDR1 KGHDR, CDR2 SFDVKD. The CDR3 has 14 amino acids. This CDR3 reads CATAGPSGANVLTF.

The chain recombines TRBV7-9 with TRBJ2-6. CDR1 and CDR2 from the germline V gene are SEHNR and FQNEAQ (reference sequence). The CDR3 spans 12 residues. Here the CDR3 reads CASRSGANVLTF.

The chain employs TRBV7-9 and TRBJ1-3; as DNA is missing, the TRBD1 call by TCRdb cannot be tested. The germline CDR1 and CDR2 sequences are SEHNR and FQNEAQ (reference sequence). This CDR3 is built from 17 residues. The CDR3 protein is CASSPMDGQEKVGTIYF.

The chain employs TRBV20-1 and TRBJ1-1. The CDR3 totals 16 residues. Germline assignment: CDR1 DFQATT and CDR2 SNEGSKA (reference sequence). The CDR3 region is CSAREEGRMMNTEAFF.

The genes are TRBV20-1 and TRBJ2-7; checking the TCRdb D call of TRBD2 is not possible without DNA. The CDR3 has 15 residues. Germline CDR1 and CDR2: DFQATT and SNEGSKA (reference sequence). Here the CDR3 reads CSARDWLAGGYEQYF.

The genes are TRBV4-1 and TRBJ2-2. Germline CDR1 is MGHRA and CDR2 is YSYEKL. CDR3 length: 12 amino acids. The CDR3 spells CASSHLTGELFF.

The gene calls are TRBV5-1 and TRBJ2-1. Germline V lookup: CDR1 SGHRS, CDR2 YFSETQ. This CDR3 is 13 amino acids long. CDR3 residues: CASRQLGYNEQFF.

The chain has TRBV28 and TRBJ2-7. Per germline, CDR1 MDHEN and CDR2 SYDVKM. CDR3 length: 14 residues. The CDR3 region is CASGPSRSLYEQYF.

This chain joins TRBV20-1 and TRBJ2-1; TCRdb's D call of TRBD1 is untestable without DNA. The CDR3 runs to 16 residues. From germline, CDR1 is DFQATT and CDR2 SNEGSKA (reference sequence). The CDR3 sequence: CSAREVEWGGRNEQFF.

The chain is built from TRBV27 and TRBJ1-1; TCRdb's D gene call, TRBD1, goes unchecked for lack of DNA. CDR1 and CDR2 from the germline V gene are MNHEY and SMNVEV (reference sequence). CDR3 size: 15 residues. CDR3 sequence reads: CASNRDRRMNTEAFF.

The chain couples TRBV7-2 to TRBJ2-1; the D gene TCRdb calls, TRBD2, cannot be checked with no DNA. Germline CDR1 is SGHTA and CDR2 is FQGNSA. This CDR3 is 17 amino acids long. The CDR3 spells CASSLAPGTSGGSEQFF.

The rearrangement links TRBV5-6 to TRBJ2-2. The CDR3 contains 12 residues. Per germline, CDR1 SGHDT and CDR2 YYEEEE. CDR3 sequence reads: CASSWGTGELLF.

The rearrangement links TRBV21-1 to TRBJ2-7; the D call from TCRdb, TRBD2, cannot be confirmed without DNA. TRBV21-1 is a listed pseudogene. The CDR3 has 14 amino acids. CDR3 region: CASSKVAGIHEQYF.

The chain employs TRBV5-1 and TRBJ1-4; there is no DNA to check the TCRdb D call of TRBD1. Germline V CDR1 and CDR2: SGHRS, YFSETQ. The CDR3 totals 15 residues. CDR3 protein: CASSLQGWGDEKLFF.

The chain joins TRBV28 to TRBJ1-2. Germline CDR1 is MDHEN and CDR2 is SYDVKM. The CDR3 has 16 amino acids. CDR3 protein: CASSFPPKGGNYGYTF.

V gene TRBV4-2 combines with J gene TRBJ2-2; absent DNA, TCRdb's TRBD1 call cannot be checked. In germline, CDR1 is LGHNA, CDR2 YNFKEQ. The CDR3 covers 15 residues. The chain's CDR3 is CASSQTDGGAGELFF.

The chain combines TRBV5-6 with TRBJ2-5; TCRdb outputs TRBD2, but without DNA this stays unchecked. The CDR3 covers 18 residues. Germline values: CDR1 SGHDT, CDR2 YYEEEE. The CDR3: CASSLGLAGVARRETQYF.

CDR3 region: CASSFQGADTEAFF. V and J are TRBV11-3 and TRBJ1-1; lacking DNA, the TRBD1 call made by TCRdb goes unchecked. This CDR3 comprises 14 residues. Germline V gives CDR1 SGHNT, CDR2 YENEEA.

This chain's CDR3 is CSARSRNTGELFF. J is TRBJ2-2 and V is TRBV29-1. Germline CDR1 SQVTM, CDR2 ANQGSEA. CDR3 length: 13 amino acids.

The CDR3 loop is CASSQGGGWNSYEQYF. The genes are TRBV4-3 and TRBJ2-7; TCRdb lists TRBD1, though no DNA is available to test this call. This CDR3 is built from 16 residues. The germline CDR1 and CDR2 sequences are LGHNA and YSLEER.

The chain recombines TRBV19 with TRBJ2-7; TCRdb lists TRBD1, though no DNA is available to test this call. CDR3 length equals 16 residues. The germline CDR1 and CDR2 sequences are LNHDA and SQIVND (reference sequence). CDR3 in amino acids: CASSIVGQGVPYEQYF.

The chain is built from TRBV25-1 and TRBJ1-2. Germline V gene lookup returns CDR1 MGHDK and CDR2 SYGVNS. The CDR3 is 12 residues long. The CDR3 is CASSPLGYGYTF.

The chain couples TRBV6-5 to TRBJ1-1; TCRdb's D call of TRBD1 is untestable without DNA. CDR1 and CDR2 from the germline V gene are MNHEY and SVGAGI. This CDR3 has 15 residues. The CDR3 spells CASSSMALSATEAFF.

The V and J genes are TRBV15 and TRBJ2-1; TCRdb names TRBD2, which stays unverified in the absence of DNA. Germline V gives CDR1 LNHNV, CDR2 YYDKDF (reference sequence). There are 14 residues in the CDR3. The CDR3 is CATSLERDYNEQFF.

This rearrangement joins TRBV7-9 to TRBJ1-1; as DNA is missing, the TRBD1 call by TCRdb cannot be tested. The CDR3 is 15 amino acids. Looked up from germline, CDR1 is SEHNR and CDR2 is FQNEAQ (reference sequence). The CDR3 protein is CASSLYQGADTEAFF.

The J gene is TRBJ2-7, the V gene TRBV15; the D call of TRBD1 rests on TCRdb alone, since no DNA is present to check it. CDR1 is LNHNV, CDR2 YYDKDF, per germline (reference sequence). CDR3 length: 14 residues. CDR3 amino acids: CATSWARGGYEQYF.

This chain links TRBV5-4 with TRBJ1-2; no DNA is available, so the TRBD1 call from TCRdb remains unchecked. The germline V gene has CDR1 SGHNT and CDR2 YYREEE (reference sequence). This CDR3 comprises 13 residues. This chain's CDR3 is CASSPRDRWGYTF.